The 32 T cell receptor beta chains reported below all come from one sample, sequenced in a study of blood T cells in healthy people across ages. Through a sample-barcoded 5' primer and a J-beta primer mix, a second PCR was run for roughly 7 to 12 cycles. MiXCR, applied by TCRdb to the 5' RACE reads, yields one record per CDR3 protein. The table has roughly 800,000 distinct CDR3 sequences, roughly 25% seen once; the top ten hold under 4.5%. Separately, the same data were catalogued under a study of T cells of mothers and their children.

Sequenced material: blood. The receptors derive from a boy younger than 18 in good health.

This clonotype was observed a handful of times. The chain uses TRBV10-3 and TRBJ1-1; D is unresolved. CDR3 length: 12 residues. The V gene lost 6 bases and the J gene lost 4 bases, with 9 bases spanning the gap. Germline CDR1 is ENHRY and CDR2 is SYGVKD. CDR3 nucleotide sequence: TGTGCCATCAGCAGCCTTGGCACTGAAGCTTTCTTT. Translated: CAISSLGTEAFF.

This clonotype was recorded a few times. The chain is built from TRBV6-2 or TRBV6-3 and TRBJ2-1; 9 nucleotides line up with TRBD1. The CDR3 spans 15 residues. Germline V gives CDR1 MNHEY, CDR2 SVGEGT. V lost 2 bases and J lost 1; bases outside the gene matches: 0. CDR3 region: CASSYGTGSYNEQFF. The CDR3 DNA reads as TGTGCCAGCAGTTACGGGACAGGGTCCTACAATGAGCAGTTCTTC.

This clonotype was counted only a few times. The chain uses TRBV20-1 and TRBJ2-5; maybe TRBD1 (6 bases). Between the trimmed V and J ends, which lost 7 bases and 0 bases, there was a span of 12 bases. CDR1 and CDR2 (germline): DFQATT, SNEGSKA (reference sequence). This CDR3 contains 13 residues. The CDR3 here is CSVPRDNQETQYF. CDR3 DNA sequence: TGCAGTGTTCCCCGGGACAACCAAGAGACCCAGTACTTC.

Only a few counts were recorded for this clonotype. The chain links TRBV29-1 to TRBJ2-1; 12 bases map to TRBD2. This CDR3 has 14 amino acids. The junction had 4 bases not matched to a gene; V was cut back by 4 bases and J by 6 bases. Germline V gene sequence: CDR1 SQVTM, CDR2 ANQGSEA. The CDR3, as DNA: TGCAGCGTTGCCGGGACTAGCGGGCCCAATGAGCAGTTCTTC. This gives the protein CSVAGTSGPNEQFF.

In its sample, this clonotype was seen many times. The chain recombines TRBV7-2 with TRBJ1-2; no definite D call. Trimming took 0 bases from V and 8 from J, leaving 13 bases between them. CDR3 length equals 14 residues. Germline V lookup: CDR1 SGHTA, CDR2 FQGNSA. In DNA form, the CDR3 reads TGTGCCAGCAGCTTAGCGACGCGGGATGGCGGCTACACCTTC. This gives the protein CASSLATRDGGYTF. The variable domain in full, completed from reference TRBV7-2 and TRBJ1-2, reads GAGVSQSPSNKVTEKGKDVELRCDPISGHTALYWYRQSLGQGLEFLIYFQGNSAPDKSGLPSDRFSAERTGGSVSTLTIQRTQQEDSAVYLCASSLATRDGGYTFGSGTRLTVV.

The chain employs TRBV20-1 and TRBJ2-7; D is ambiguous. The V end was cut by 3 bases, the J end by 6 bases, with 9 bases between. This CDR3 spans 11 amino acids. Germline V gene sequence: CDR1 DFQATT, CDR2 SNEGSKA (reference sequence). Here the CDR3 reads CSASKHLEQYF. The CDR3 DNA reads as TGCAGTGCTAGCAAACATCTCGAGCAGTACTTC.

The V and J genes are TRBV6-1 and TRBJ1-1; perhaps TRBD1 as D (6 bases). This CDR3 region has 15 residues. Trimming shortened V by 2 bases and J by 4 bases, and 14 bases separated the two germline ends. CDR1 is MNHNS and CDR2 is SASEGT in the germline V gene. CDR3 bases: TGTGCCAGCAGTGAATCAACGACAGGAATCACTGAAGCTTTCTTT. Residues: CASSESTTGITEAFF.

V is TRBV15 and J is TRBJ2-7; D is tentatively TRBD1 or TRBD2 (6 bases each). The V gene lost 4 bases and the J gene lost 3 bases, with 13 bases spanning the gap. Germline assignment: CDR1 LNHNV and CDR2 YYDKDF (reference sequence). The CDR3 totals 14 residues. In DNA, the CDR3 is TGTGCCACCAGCATGAGGGGGAGGTTCTACGAGCAGTACTTC. This codes for CATSMRGRFYEQYF.

J is TRBJ2-6 and V is TRBV6-5; the D gene is possibly TRBD2 (6 bases). This CDR3 region has 17 residues. Looked up from germline, CDR1 is MNHEY and CDR2 is SVGAGI. With 0 bases removed from V and 0 bases from J, the gap between germline ends came to 9 bases. The CDR3 bases are TGTGCCAGCAGTTACTCTGCGGGGAGCTCTGGGGCCAACGTCCTGACTTTC. Protein product: CASSYSAGSSGANVLTF.

The chain is built from TRBV27 and TRBJ2-7; TRBD1 might be the D (6 bases). Germline V gene lookup returns CDR1 MNHEY and CDR2 SMNVEV (reference sequence). Trimming left V 5 bases short and J 6 bases short, with 23 bases between. This CDR3 spans 16 amino acids. CDR3 sequence: CASSTPQGYGLGEQYF. CDR3 bases: TGTGCCAGCAGTACCCCTCAGGGGTACGGCTTAGGCGAGCAGTACTTC.

The chain recombines TRBV13 with TRBJ2-5; 8 bases fit TRBD2. CDR1 is PRHDT, CDR2 FYEKMQ, per germline (reference sequence). This CDR3 is built from 16 residues. Losses at the gene ends were 5 bases for V and 0 bases for J; bases not matched to a gene: 8. The CDR3: CASSTPTGGHQETQYF. CDR3 nucleotide sequence: TGTGCCAGCAGCACCCCTACGGGGGGGCACCAAGAGACCCAGTACTTC.

This sequence joins TRBV3-1 and TRBJ2-1, with 8 bases fitting TRBD2. V gave up 4 bases and J gave up 1 base; unmatched junction bases: 3. CDR3 length equals 15 residues. In germline, CDR1 is LGHDT, CDR2 YNNKEL (reference sequence). CDR3 in amino acids: CASSPRGDSYNEQFF. As DNA, the CDR3 is TGTGCCAGCAGCCCGCGGGGGGATTCCTACAATGAGCAGTTCTTC.

This sequence joins TRBV30 and TRBJ1-2; 12 bases map to TRBD1. CDR3 size: 14 residues. The V gene end was trimmed by 5 bases and the J gene end by 7 bases; junction bases not matched to a gene: 8. CDR1 and CDR2 (germline): GTSNPN, SVGIG (reference sequence). In nucleotides, the CDR3 is TGTGCCTGGGAACCGGGACAGGGGGCGGGTGGCTACACCTTC. Encoded protein: CAWEPGQGAGGYTF.

V and J are TRBV11-2 and TRBJ1-2; 9 bases agree with TRBD1. V shed 8 bases and J 5 bases; nucleotides not matched to a gene: 9. This CDR3 contains 14 residues. Germline V gene data show CDR1 as SGHAT and CDR2 as FQNNGV. The CDR3 DNA reads TGTGCCAGCGGAGGAGGGACAGGGTCATATGGCTACACCTTC. Its protein is CASGGGTGSYGYTF. Full variable domain (remainder filled in from reference TRBV11-2 and TRBJ1-2): EAGVAQSPRYKIIEKRQSVAFWCNPISGHATLYWYQQILGQGPKLLIQFQNNGVVDDSQLPKDRFSAERLKGVDSTLKIQPAKLEDSAVYLCASGGGTGSYGYTFGSGTRLTVV.

The chain employs TRBV28 and TRBJ2-5; TRBD1 matches 7 bases. Near its end, the DNA agrees better with TRBJ2-7, so the J call may be wrong. The germline V gene encodes CDR1 MDHEN and CDR2 SYDVKM. The length of the CDR3 is 15 residues. The DNA of the CDR3 is TGTGCCAGCAGTTTCCTCGGACAGGTTTCCTACGAGCAGTACTTC. Its translation: CASSFLGQVSYEQYF.

This clonotype was counted only a few times. This chain joins TRBV29-1 and TRBJ2-2; TRBD2 agrees at 11 bases. The junction had 1 base not matched to a gene; V was cut back by 5 bases and J by 2 bases. Per germline, CDR1 SQVTM and CDR2 ANQGSEA. This CDR3 comprises 14 residues. The CDR3, as DNA: TGCAGCGTTACTAGCGGGGGAAACACCGGGGAGCTGTTTTTT. Its translation: CSVTSGGNTGELFF.

This clonotype appeared a few times. The genes are TRBV29-1 and TRBJ2-3; D is unresolved. This CDR3 has 14 amino acids. Germline values: CDR1 SQVTM, CDR2 ANQGSEA. Trimming stripped 6 bases from V and 1 base from J, with 14 bases between. The CDR3 here is CSVTDSSRTDTQYF. CDR3 in DNA: TGCAGCGTCACAGACTCCTCCCGCACAGATACGCAGTATTTT.

This clonotype was seen a handful of times. J is TRBJ2-5 and V is TRBV5-6; D is perhaps TRBD1 (5 bases). Looked up from germline, CDR1 is SGHDT and CDR2 is YYEEEE. The V gene lost 0 bases and the J gene lost 0 bases, with 9 bases spanning the gap. The CDR3 has 15 amino acids. The CDR3 loop reads CASSLAAGYQETQYF. CDR3 DNA: TGTGCCAGCAGCTTGGCCGCAGGGTACCAAGAGACCCAGTACTTC. Full variable domain (outside the CDR3, taken from reference TRBV5-6 and TRBJ2-5): DAGVTQSPTHLIKTRGQQVTLRCSPKSGHDTVSWYQQALGQGPQFIFQYYEEEERQRGNFPDRFSGHQFPNYSSELNVNALLLGDSALYLCASSLAAGYQETQYFGPGTRLLVL.

This clonotype came up once. This sequence joins TRBV29-1 and TRBJ2-3; D unresolved. The CDR3 extends over 14 amino acids. Germline CDR1 SQVTM, CDR2 ANQGSEA. Trimming cost V 5 bases and J 2 bases, with 14 bases left between them. The CDR3 nucleotides read TGCAGCGTTAGGAAGGCGGCCCACACAGATACGCAGTATTTT. This codes for CSVRKAAHTDTQYF.

This sequence joins TRBV29-1 and TRBJ2-3, with 9 bases that match TRBD1. Losses at the gene ends were 4 bases for V and 0 bases for J; bases not matched to a gene: 5. The germline CDR1 and CDR2 sequences are SQVTM and ANQGSEA. This CDR3 contains 15 residues. The CDR3 DNA reads as TGCAGCGTTGCTGGGACAGGGACCAGCACAGATACGCAGTATTTT. As protein: CSVAGTGTSTDTQYF.

The genes are TRBV18 and TRBJ1-1, with D uncertain. Germline CDR1 is KGHSH and CDR2 is LQKENI. Trimming pared 1 base from V and 11 bases from J, leaving 11 bases between. The CDR3 runs to 12 residues. Here the CDR3 DNA reads TGTGCCAGCTCACCACGTAACTCCGTGGCTTTCTTT. It is translated as CASSPRNSVAFF.

This chain connects TRBV5-1 to TRBJ2-1; 11 bases line up with TRBD2. The CDR3 contains 15 residues. Unmatched junction bases numbered 7, after V lost 6 bases and J lost 5 bases. Germline loops: CDR1 SGHRS, CDR2 YFSETQ. CDR3 bases: TGCGCCAGCACCCTTCTAGCGGGAGGTCACAATGAGCAGTTCTTC. Its translation is CASTLLAGGHNEQFF.

The chain carries TRBV7-9 and TRBJ1-2; unclear D gene. CDR3 size: 14 residues. The V end lost 4 bases, the J end lost 0 bases, and 9 bases lay between the germline ends. The germline gives CDR1 SEHNR, CDR2 FQNEAQ (reference sequence). The CDR3 loop reads CASSYLDTNYGYTF. DNA of the CDR3: TGTGCCAGCAGCTACCTCGATACTAACTATGGCTACACCTTC.

The J gene is TRBJ1-1, the V gene TRBV29-1; D gene unclear. Trimming took 2 bases from V and 3 from J, leaving 7 bases between them. The germline V gene has CDR1 SQVTM and CDR2 ANQGSEA. The CDR3 totals 12 residues. The CDR3: CSVETEDTEAFF. CDR3 in DNA: TGCAGCGTTGAAACGGAGGACACTGAAGCTTTCTTT. The full variable domain, rest sourced from reference TRBV29-1 and TRBJ1-1, is SAVISQKPSRDICQRGTSLTIQCQVDSQVTMMFWYRQQPGQSLTLIATANQGSEATYESGFVIDKFPISRPNLTFSTLTVSNMSPEDSSIYLCSVETEDTEAFFGQGTRLTVV.

This clonotype was counted a few times. The chain has TRBV4-3 and TRBJ1-1, with 8 positions matching TRBD1. CDR1 and CDR2 (germline): LGHNA, YSLEER. The CDR3 covers 15 residues. The V and J ends lost 0 bases and 4 bases, in that order; junction bases with no gene match: 4. The CDR3 nucleotides read TGCGCCAGCAGCCAAGATCACAGGGGGGGCACTGAAGCTTTCTTT. Amino acids: CASSQDHRGGTEAFF.

In its sample, this clonotype was seen many times. This chain connects TRBV6-1 to TRBJ1-5; tentative D call: TRBD1 (5 bases). With 3 bases removed from V and 5 bases from J, the gap between germline ends came to 20 bases. Germline CDR1 reads MNHNS; CDR2 reads SASEGT. This CDR3 comprises 17 residues. The CDR3: CASSDDLTPRGYQPQHF. The CDR3 DNA follows: TGTGCCAGCAGTGATGACCTGACCCCCCGGGGCTATCAGCCCCAGCATTTT.

CDR3: CASSQGLAGVGTQYF. CDR3 DNA sequence: TGTGCCAGCAGCCAAGGACTAGCGGGAGTGGGGACCCAGTACTTC. The chain combines TRBV14 with TRBJ2-5, with 12 bases that match TRBD2. Germline V gene lookup returns CDR1 SGHDN and CDR2 FVKESK. V was pared by 1 base and J by 7 bases, with 4 bases of the junction left unmatched. The length of the CDR3 is 15 residues. The whole variable domain, filled in from reference TRBV14 and TRBJ2-5, reads EAGVTQFPSHSVIEKGQTVTLRCDPISGHDNLYWYRRVMGKEIKFLLHFVKESKQDESGMPNNRFLAERTGGTYSTLKVQPAELEDSGVYFCASSQGLAGVGTQYFGPGTRLLVL.

The rearrangement links TRBV4-3 to TRBJ2-5; 10 bases fit TRBD1. The J call may be faulty, since TRBJ2-7 better matches the DNA end. Germline lookup yields CDR1 LGHNA and CDR2 YSLEER. The CDR3 runs to 15 residues. CDR3 sequence reads: CASSQDGTGVYEQYF. Here the CDR3 DNA reads TGCGCCAGCAGCCAAGACGGGACAGGGGTTTACGAGCAGTACTTC.

The rearrangement links TRBV29-1 to TRBJ1-2; unclear D gene. V was trimmed by 6 bases and J by 4 bases, leaving 15 bases between them. This CDR3 has 13 amino acids. Germline V gene lookup returns CDR1 SQVTM and CDR2 ANQGSEA. CDR3 loop: CSVAADALYGYTF. In nucleotides, the CDR3 is TGCAGCGTAGCAGCGGACGCGCTCTATGGCTACACCTTC.

J is TRBJ2-1 and V is TRBV7-8; 8 bases line up with TRBD2. Germline CDR1 and CDR2: SGHVS and FQNEAQ. J lost 9 bases, V lost 1 base, and 11 bases had no gene match. This CDR3 has 16 amino acids. The CDR3 loop reads CASSLVGAGGPSEQFF. CDR3 bases: TGTGCCAGCAGCTTAGTAGGCGCGGGGGGTCCCAGTGAGCAGTTCTTC.

The chain joins TRBV25-1 to TRBJ1-1; D is ambiguous. V was shortened by 6 bases and J by 10 bases, with 15 bases between the two germline ends. Germline loops: CDR1 MGHDK, CDR2 SYGVNS. The CDR3 covers 12 residues. The CDR3 loop is CASSPYGELAFF. The CDR3 bases are TGTGCCAGCAGCCCTTATGGGGAGTTAGCTTTCTTT.

This clonotype occurred a few times. The rearrangement uses TRBV7-2 and TRBJ2-7, with D perhaps being TRBD1 or TRBD2 (5 bases each). This CDR3 region has 14 residues. V was shortened by 4 bases and J by 2 bases, with 12 bases between the two germline ends. Germline V CDR1 and CDR2: SGHTA, FQGNSA. In nucleotides, the CDR3 is TGTGCCAGCAGCTCAGAGGGGTTTCCCTACGAGCAGTACTTC. It translates to CASSSEGFPYEQYF.